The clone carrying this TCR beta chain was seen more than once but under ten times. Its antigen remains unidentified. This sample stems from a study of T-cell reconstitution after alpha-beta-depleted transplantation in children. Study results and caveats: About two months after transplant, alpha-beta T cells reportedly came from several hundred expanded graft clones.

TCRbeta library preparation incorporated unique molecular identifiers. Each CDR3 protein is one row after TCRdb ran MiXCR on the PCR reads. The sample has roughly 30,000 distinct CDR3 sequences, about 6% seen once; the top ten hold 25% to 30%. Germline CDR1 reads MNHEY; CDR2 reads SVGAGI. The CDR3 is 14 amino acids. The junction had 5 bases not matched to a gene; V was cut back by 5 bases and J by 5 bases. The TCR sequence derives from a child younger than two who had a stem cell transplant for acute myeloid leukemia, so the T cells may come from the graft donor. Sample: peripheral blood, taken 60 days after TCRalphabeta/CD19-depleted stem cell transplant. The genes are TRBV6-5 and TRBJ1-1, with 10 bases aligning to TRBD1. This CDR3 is CASSAGTGVTEAFF. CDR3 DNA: TGTGCCAGCAGTGCCGGGACAGGGGTAACTGAAGCTTTCTTT.